This T cell receptor (beta chain) was documented in a study of CD8 T cells in Susac syndrome. Study background: Blood was drawn from patients with Susac syndrome. At that point, they were therapy-naive, on corticosteroids, or on intravenous immunoglobulin alone.

Whole-study findings and limits: The CD4+ T cell repertoires from Susac syndrome exhibited no clonal expansion.

In regard to this clonotype: Antigen: not known.

Germline CDR1 and CDR2: SGHVS and FQNEAQ. V lost 5 bases to trimming and J lost 2 bases, with 13 bases between them. This CDR3 is built from 15 residues. RNA in amounts of roughly 0.5 to 1 ug was reverse transcribed with random hexamers. TCRdb analysed the immunoSEQ multiplex PCR reads with MiXCR anew, one entry per CDR3 protein. The repertoire holds about 190,000 distinct CDR3 sequences, with approximately 94% as singletons. The material sequenced was CD4+ T cells from PBMCs. This TCR came from a human donor with Susac syndrome. The chain combines TRBV7-8 with TRBJ1-5; D is perhaps TRBD1 (6 bases). CDR3 in DNA: TGTGCCAGCAGCCCGTACAGGGACCGCAATCAGCCCCAGCATTTT. It codes for CASSPYRDRNQPQHF.